The present entry profiles one TCR beta chain with its context. The germline V gene encodes CDR1 SGDLS and CDR2 YYNGEE. The CDR3 runs 14 residues. V lost 4 bases and J 2 bases, leaving 12 bases between the germline ends. This specimen belongs to a study of T cell repertoires in cytomegalovirus infection. TCRdb passed the reads through MiXCR, listing each CDR3 protein once. Found here are hundreds of thousands of distinct CDR3 sequences, roughly 16% of them singletons; the top ten hold about 12%. The rearrangement links TRBV9 to TRBJ1-2, with D unclear. The sequenced material came from PBMCs. This TCR came from a human donor in good health (CMV status not recorded). Some clones in this sample may be carry-over from other donors' samples. The CDR3 loop is CASSTQVGNYGYTF. The CDR3 DNA reads as TGTGCCAGCAGCACCCAGGTTGGAAACTATGGCTACACCTTC.